This T cell receptor (beta chain) was identified during a study of early T cells in non-severe SARS-CoV-2 infection. This clonotype was picked up many times. One entry per CDR3 protein results from TCRdb running MiXCR on the 5' RACE reads. The table records 75,000 to 80,000 distinct CDR3 sequences, more than 9% of them present only once. V dropped 7 bases and J dropped 7 bases, with 16 bases sitting between them. The CDR3 is 13 residues long. Germline V gene lookup returns CDR1 SEHNR and CDR2 FQNEAQ (reference sequence). The TCR comes from an adult who was a healthcare worker with PCR-confirmed SARS-CoV-2 infection or an uninfected control (not recorded which). The chain is built from TRBV7-9 and TRBJ1-1, with D tentatively TRBD1 (6 bases). Specimen: whole blood. The CDR3: CASNPTGMGEAFF. The CDR3, as DNA: TGTGCCAGCAACCCCACAGGGATGGGTGAAGCTTTCTTT.